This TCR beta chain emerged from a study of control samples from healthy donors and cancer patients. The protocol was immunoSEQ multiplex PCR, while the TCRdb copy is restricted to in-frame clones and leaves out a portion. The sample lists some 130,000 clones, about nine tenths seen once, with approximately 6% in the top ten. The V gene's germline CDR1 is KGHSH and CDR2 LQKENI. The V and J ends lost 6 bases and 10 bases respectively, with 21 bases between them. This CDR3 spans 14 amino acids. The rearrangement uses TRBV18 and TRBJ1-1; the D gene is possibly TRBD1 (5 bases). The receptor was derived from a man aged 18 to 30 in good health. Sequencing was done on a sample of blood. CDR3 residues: CASSQGQGFSRAFF. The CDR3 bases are TGTGCCAGCTCTCAGGGTCAGGGTTTCTCGAGAGCTTTCTTT.